The 20 T cell receptor beta chains given below trace back to one sample, sequenced in a study of regulatory T cells in long-lasting Graves disease. For TCR beta, libraries came from iRepertoire HTBI primers and Arm-PCR of CDR3 regions. TCRdb passed the multiplex PCR reads through MiXCR, listing each CDR3 protein once. The table has hundreds of thousands of distinct CDR3 sequences, around 15% seen once. Documented time point: newly diagnosed GD, antithyroid drugs for less than 3 months. The TCR library was prepared using RNA isolated from PBMCs. These data were also reused for a study on T cells in Graves' hyperthyroidism and ophthalmopathy.

The sample consisted of peripheral blood mononuclear cells (PBMCs), taken at new diagnosis, from a patient treated with antithyroid drugs. Source of these receptors: a woman in her 30s with Graves disease.

This clonotype was seen ten or more times. The chain carries TRBV7-9 and TRBJ1-4; D unresolved. This CDR3 has 13 residues. The germline gives CDR1 SEHNR, CDR2 FQNEAQ (reference sequence). Trimming removed 3 bases from V and 7 bases from J, with 9 bases in between. The CDR3 region is CASSFVRGEKLFF. The CDR3 DNA is TGTGCCAGCAGCTTCGTCCGGGGTGAAAAACTGTTTTTT.

This clonotype appeared a few times. One end of the junction does not line up with germline, which may come from a read error. The chain uses TRBV4-1 and TRBJ2-2, with a possible D match to TRBD2 (5 bases). CDR1 and CDR2 (germline): MGHRA, YSYEKL. The CDR3 consists of 15 residues. The DNA of the CDR3 is TGCGCCAGCAGCCATGATACGGGGATCACCGGGAAGCTGTTTTTT. Translating gives CASSHDTGITGKLFF.

The gene calls are TRBV7-9 and TRBJ2-3; no clear D. The V gene's germline CDR1 is SEHNR and CDR2 FQNEAQ (reference sequence). Trimming removed 10 bases at V and 9 bases at J, with 23 bases between. The CDR3 is 14 amino acids. The DNA for the CDR3 is TGTGCCATCGGTACTGGGGTCGACCTCGGAACGCAGTATTTT. Encoded protein: CAIGTGVDLGTQYF.

This clonotype was observed a handful of times. The V gene is TRBV7-2, the J gene TRBJ1-1; D is unresolved. V was pared by 1 base and J by 7 bases, with 13 bases between. The CDR3 runs 14 residues. Germline-derived CDR1 and CDR2 are SGHTA and FQGNSA. Here the CDR3 DNA reads TGTGCCAGCAGCTTAGACGCCAGGAGCGATGAAGCTTTCTTT. Its translation is CASSLDARSDEAFF. Full variable domain (remainder filled in from reference TRBV7-2 and TRBJ1-1): GAGVSQSPSNKVTEKGKDVELRCDPISGHTALYWYRQSLGQGLEFLIYFQGNSAPDKSGLPSDRFSAERTGGSVSTLTIQRTQQEDSAVYLCASSLDARSDEAFFGQGTRLTVV.

The sample holds many counts of this clonotype. This chain connects TRBV3-1 to TRBJ2-7; 10 nucleotides line up with TRBD2. From germline, CDR1 is LGHDT and CDR2 YNNKEL (reference sequence). V lost 0 bases to trimming and J lost 6 bases; unmatched junction nucleotides: 8. The CDR3 loop spans 16 amino acids. This chain's CDR3 is CASSQDLASGRGEQYF. As DNA, the CDR3 is TGTGCCAGCAGCCAAGATCTGGCTAGCGGGAGAGGCGAGCAGTACTTC.

For this clonotype: This may stem from a read error, because a much larger clone lies one nucleotide away. The V call is TRBV20-1, the J call TRBJ2-4; a possible D gene is TRBD2 (5 bases). V gave up 1 base and J gave up 13 bases, with 17 bases separating them. Germline V gives CDR1 DFQATT, CDR2 SNEGSKA (reference sequence). This CDR3 region has 13 residues. The CDR3 protein is CSARVVGEESQYF. CDR3 in DNA: TGCAGTGCTAGAGTGGTGGGAGAGGAGAGCCAGTACTTC.

This clonotype was recorded at least ten times. The chain combines TRBV28 with TRBJ1-1, with D possibly being TRBD1 (5 bases). V lost 2 bases, J lost 5 bases, and 18 bases lay in between. The CDR3 consists of 16 residues. CDR1 MDHEN and CDR2 SYDVKM come from the germline V gene. The DNA for the CDR3 is TGTGCCAGCAGTTTAATAAGTGGGGGGGTGAGGACTGAAGCTTTCTTT. Amino acid sequence: CASSLISGGVRTEAFF.

The chain combines TRBV20-1 with TRBJ1-2, with 8 bases lining up with TRBD1. CDR3 length equals 14 residues. In germline, CDR1 is DFQATT, CDR2 SNEGSKA (reference sequence). The CDR3 DNA is TGCAGCACCGGTACCGGGACAGGCGGATATGGCTACACCTTC. Translating it yields CSTGTGTGGYGYTF.

This clonotype was recorded many times. The genes are TRBV3-1 and TRBJ1-1, with TRBD1 as a possible D gene (6 bases). V was shortened by 3 bases and J by 0 bases, with 8 bases between the two germline ends. Germline loops: CDR1 LGHDT, CDR2 YNNKEL (reference sequence). There are 14 residues in the CDR3. The CDR3 here is CASSQGGMNTEAFF. As DNA, the CDR3 is TGTGCCAGCAGCCAGGGGGGCATGAACACTGAAGCTTTCTTT.

For this clonotype: A much more abundant neighbour one base away suggests this may be a read error. The chain links TRBV7-9 to TRBJ1-6; D is unclear. The germline CDR1 and CDR2 sequences are SEHNR and FQNEAQ (reference sequence). The CDR3 is made up of 14 amino acids. CDR3 amino acids: CAGSATPRDSPLHF. In DNA form, the CDR3 reads TGTGCCGGCAGCGCGACCCCTCGGGATTCACCCCTCCACTTT.

Ten or more counts support this clonotype. The chain recombines TRBV28 with TRBJ2-5, with 9 nucleotides matching TRBD2. This CDR3 spans 15 amino acids. Germline CDR1 reads MDHEN; CDR2 reads SYDVKM. V was clipped by 3 bases and J by 5 bases; unmatched bases: 7. As DNA, the CDR3 is TGTGCCAGCAGTTTTGGGGCTAGCGGGAAGGAGACCCAGTACTTC. This encodes CASSFGASGKETQYF.

This clonotype was seen only a few times. The V and J genes are TRBV4-2 and TRBJ2-1, with D unresolved. The V end lost 0 bases, the J end lost 6 bases, and 15 bases lay between the germline ends. Germline V gene sequence: CDR1 LGHNA, CDR2 YNFKEQ. This CDR3 has 16 residues. Written as DNA, the CDR3 is TGTGCCAGCAGCCAAGACGTAAGCCTAGGACGCAATGAGCAGTTCTTC. Its protein product is CASSQDVSLGRNEQFF.

This clonotype was recorded many times. The chain is built from TRBV6-1 and TRBJ2-1; 10 bases are a match to TRBD2. This CDR3 comprises 16 residues. The ends lost 6 bases at V and 2 bases at J; junction bases unmatched: 7. Germline CDR1 is MNHNS and CDR2 is SASEGT. The CDR3 DNA reads TGTGCCAGCAGCAGACTAGCGGGTAACACCTACAATGAGCAGTTCTTC. This codes for CASSRLAGNTYNEQFF.

This clonotype was recorded at least ten times. An end of the junction differs from the germline gene, which may be a read error. The chain couples TRBV5-1 to TRBJ2-3; 11 nucleotides agree with TRBD2. This CDR3 has 14 residues. CDR1 SGHRS and CDR2 YFSETQ come from the germline V gene. The CDR3 bases are TGTGCCAGCAGGGGACTAGCGGTGTCGGATACGCAGTATTTT. Protein product: CASRGLAVSDTQYF.

In its sample, this clonotype was seen many times. The junction does not match germline at one end; this may be a read error. V and J are TRBV3-1 and TRBJ2-7; D is unresolved. Germline V CDR1 and CDR2: LGHDT, YNNKEL (reference sequence). There are 11 residues in the CDR3. Here the CDR3 DNA reads TGTGCCAGCAGTCAAGCCCGGGAGCAGTACTTC. As protein: CASSQAREQYF.

The CDR3 spells CASSLEQGGYEQYF. The CDR3 coding sequence is TGTGCCAGCAGCTTAGAACAGGGAGGCTACGAGCAGTACTTC. The gene calls are TRBV7-9 and TRBJ2-7, with D tentatively TRBD1 or TRBD2 (6 bases each). The V end was cut by 1 base, the J end by 3 bases, with 10 bases between. CDR1 and CDR2 (germline): SEHNR, FQNEAQ (reference sequence). This CDR3 comprises 14 residues.

This clonotype occurred many times. The gene calls are TRBV20-1 and TRBJ2-1; 10 bases are shared with TRBD2. CDR3 length: 17 residues. The V gene end was trimmed by 7 bases and the J gene end by 3 bases; junction bases not matched to a gene: 15. Germline-derived CDR1 and CDR2 are DFQATT and SNEGSKA (reference sequence). Here the CDR3 DNA reads TGCAGTGTTAACGGGGACTTAGCGGGAGGAAACTACAATGAGCAGTTCTTC. Translating gives CSVNGDLAGGNYNEQFF.

In this sample, this clonotype turned up many times. This sequence joins TRBV6-1 and TRBJ2-7; perhaps TRBD1 as D (6 bases). This CDR3 is 15 amino acids long. V lost 7 bases and J 0 bases, leaving 16 bases between the germline ends. The germline gives CDR1 MNHNS, CDR2 SASEGT. Here the CDR3 DNA reads TGTGCCAGCATGTCACGGACAGAGAGCTCCTACGAGCAGTACTTC. It translates to CASMSRTESSYEQYF.

On this clonotype itself: Because the CDR3 is missing its conserved closing phenylalanine or tryptophan, this is likely a read error. V is TRBV5-6 and J is TRBJ2-1; 7 nucleotides align to TRBD2. Matching the DNA end better, TRBJ2-5 makes the J call doubtful. CDR1 is SGHDT and CDR2 is YYEEEE in the germline V gene. The CDR3 length is 16 residues. Here the CDR3 reads CASSLRLAWVEETQYY. The DNA of the CDR3 is TGTGCCAGCAGCTTAAGACTAGCTTGGGTCGAAGAGACCCAGTACTAC.

This sequence joins TRBV9 and TRBJ1-6; D remains unclear. The CDR3 is 15 residues long. V was pared by 4 bases and J by 13 bases, with 21 bases between. Germline lookup yields CDR1 SGDLS and CDR2 YYNGEE. This CDR3 reads CASSNLPTPTLPLHF. The CDR3 DNA reads TGTGCCAGCAGCAACTTGCCGACGCCTACGCTCCCCCTCCACTTT.